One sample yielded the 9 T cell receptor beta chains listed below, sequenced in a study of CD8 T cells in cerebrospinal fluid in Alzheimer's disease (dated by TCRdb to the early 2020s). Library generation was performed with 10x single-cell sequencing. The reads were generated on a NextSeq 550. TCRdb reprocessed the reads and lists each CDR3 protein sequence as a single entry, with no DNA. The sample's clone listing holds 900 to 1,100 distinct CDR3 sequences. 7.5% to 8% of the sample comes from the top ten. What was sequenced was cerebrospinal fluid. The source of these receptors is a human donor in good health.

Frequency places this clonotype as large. CDR3 in amino acids: CASSQANPSPYEQYF. This chain uses TRBV4-3 with TRBJ2-7; with no DNA, the TCRdb D assignment of TRBD1 cannot be verified. Germline V gene lookup returns CDR1 LGHNA and CDR2 YSLEER. The CDR3 contains 15 residues.

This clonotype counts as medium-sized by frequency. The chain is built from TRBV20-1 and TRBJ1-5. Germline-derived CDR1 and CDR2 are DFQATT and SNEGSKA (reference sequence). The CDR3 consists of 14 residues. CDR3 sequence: CSARDLAVPQPQHF.

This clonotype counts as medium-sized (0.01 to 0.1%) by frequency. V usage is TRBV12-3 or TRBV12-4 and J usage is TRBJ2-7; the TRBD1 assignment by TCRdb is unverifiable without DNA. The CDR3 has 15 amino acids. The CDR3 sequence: CASSFLDRGRYEQYF.

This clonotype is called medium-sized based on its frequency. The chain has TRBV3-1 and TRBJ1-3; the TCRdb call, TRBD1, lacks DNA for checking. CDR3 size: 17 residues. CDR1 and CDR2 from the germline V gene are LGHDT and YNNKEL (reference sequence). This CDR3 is CASSQDRGARAGNTIYF.

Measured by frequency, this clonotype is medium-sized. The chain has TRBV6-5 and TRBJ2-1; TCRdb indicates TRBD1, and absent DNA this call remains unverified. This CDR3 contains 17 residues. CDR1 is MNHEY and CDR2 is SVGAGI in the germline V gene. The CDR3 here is CASSSTLGPGADNEQFF.

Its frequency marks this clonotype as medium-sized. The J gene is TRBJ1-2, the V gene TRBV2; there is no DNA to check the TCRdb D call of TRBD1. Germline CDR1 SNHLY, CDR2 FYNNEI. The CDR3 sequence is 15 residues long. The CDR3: CASSASGTGFYGYTF.

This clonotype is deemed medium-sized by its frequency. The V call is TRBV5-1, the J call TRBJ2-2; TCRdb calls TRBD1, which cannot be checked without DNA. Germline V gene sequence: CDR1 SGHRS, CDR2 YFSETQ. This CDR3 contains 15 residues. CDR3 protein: CASSGGQGRAGELFF. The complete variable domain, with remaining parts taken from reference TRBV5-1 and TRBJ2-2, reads KAGVTQTPRYLIKTRGQQVTLSCSPISGHRSVSWYQQTPGQGLQFLFEYFSETQRNKGNFPGRFSGRQFSNSRSEMNVSTLELGDSALYLCASSGGQGRAGELFFGEGSRLTVL.

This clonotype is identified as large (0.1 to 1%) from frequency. The CDR3 region is CASSQDPVGKETQYF. The chain carries TRBV14 and TRBJ2-5. The CDR3 length is 15 residues. Germline V gene lookup returns CDR1 SGHDN and CDR2 FVKESK.

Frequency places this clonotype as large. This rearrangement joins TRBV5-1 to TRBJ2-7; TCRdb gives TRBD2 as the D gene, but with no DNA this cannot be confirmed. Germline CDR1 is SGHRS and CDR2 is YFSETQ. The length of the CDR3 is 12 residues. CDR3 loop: CASGRGQDEQYF.